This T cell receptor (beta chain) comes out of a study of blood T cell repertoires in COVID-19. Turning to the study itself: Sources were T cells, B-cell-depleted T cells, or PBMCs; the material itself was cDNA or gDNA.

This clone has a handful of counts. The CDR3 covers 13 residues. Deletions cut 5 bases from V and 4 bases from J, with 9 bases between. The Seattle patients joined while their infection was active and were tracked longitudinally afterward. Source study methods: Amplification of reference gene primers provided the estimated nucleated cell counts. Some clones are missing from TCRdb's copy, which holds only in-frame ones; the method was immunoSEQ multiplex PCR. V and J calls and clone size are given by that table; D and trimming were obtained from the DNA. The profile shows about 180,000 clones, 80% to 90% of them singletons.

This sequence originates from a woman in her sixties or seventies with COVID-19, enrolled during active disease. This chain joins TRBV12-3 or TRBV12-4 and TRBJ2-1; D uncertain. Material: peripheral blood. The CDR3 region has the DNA TGTGCCAGCAGTCCCGCCCGGTACAATGAGCAGTTCTTC. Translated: CASSPARYNEQFF.